This entry is about one T cell receptor beta chain. The data belong to a study of blood T cell repertoires in COVID-19. Study context: Samples representing acute and convalescent COVID-19 were sourced from the United States, Italy and Spain.

The CDR3 loop spans 15 amino acids. J was trimmed by 8 bases and V by 4 bases; bases with no gene match: 12. Germline CDR1 LGHDT, CDR2 YNNKEL (reference sequence). Original methodology: Quantification of nucleated cells was approximated via reference gene primer amplification. Method: immunoSEQ multiplex PCR; TCRdb's copy keeps in-frame clones and lacks some. That table supplies the V and J calls and clone size; D and trimming were determined from the DNA. The repertoire includes more than 200,000 clones, about 90% of them detected once, and about 6.3% sits in the top ten. The TCR was taken from a woman in her twenties or thirties with acute COVID-19. J is TRBJ1-2 and V is TRBV3-1 (or the pseudogene TRBV3-2), with 8 bases fitting TRBD1. Sequencing was done on a sample of PBMCs or T cells enriched from blood (not recorded which). CDR3 nucleotides: TGTGCCAGCAGCCCTCTGGGACAGGCTTTTGGAGGCTACACCTTC. It translates to CASSPLGQAFGGYTF.